The clone carrying this TCR beta chain was counted only a few times. As yet, its antigen is unknown. This record comes from a study of graft-versus-host responses after intestinal transplantation. General study points: There was an association between peak levels of circulating GvH clones and early post-transplant HvG declines. GvH clonotypes were identified within recipient marrow, with a subset emerging first in ileum or blood.

This CDR3 has 13 amino acids. V lost 0 bases to trimming and J lost 10 bases; unmatched junction nucleotides: 2. The V gene's germline CDR1 is SGHAT and CDR2 FQNNGV. Produced via immunoSEQ multiplex PCR; TCRdb's table is partial and in-frame only. The sample includes roughly 110,000 clones, roughly nine tenths seen only once; the top ten take 0.23%. The sequence was collected from a human donor who was the organ donor for an intestinal transplant. Source: unstimulated CD4+ T cells sorted from spleen or lymph node cells, taken before transplant. V usage is TRBV11-2 and J usage is TRBJ1-1; 10 bases agree with TRBD1. This chain's CDR3 is CASSLDGQGVAFF. The DNA for the CDR3 is TGTGCCAGCAGCTTAGACGGACAGGGGGTAGCTTTCTTT.